The 32 T cell receptor beta chains below come from one sample, sequenced in a study of technical replicates of blood from several donors. Sequencing was performed with immunoSEQ multiplex PCR; in TCRdb, only in-frame clones are kept and a portion is missing. Of about 78,000 clones listed, just under 95% were seen once; the top ten hold 0.25%. Sequenced: T cells isolated from PBMCs. Receptors were obtained from a human donor in good health.

The genes are TRBV4-1 and TRBJ2-7; D is uncertain. The V gene's germline CDR1 is MGHRA and CDR2 YSYEKL. Trimming cost V 1 base and J 0 bases, with 7 bases left between them. This CDR3 is 14 amino acids long. The chain's CDR3 is CASSQVEVSYEQYF. DNA of the CDR3: TGCGCCAGCAGCCAAGTTGAGGTCTCCTACGAGCAGTACTTC.

The chain links TRBV10-3 to TRBJ2-7; tentative D call: TRBD1 (5 bases). CDR3 size: 15 residues. V was cut by 4 bases and J by 0 bases, with 13 bases left in between. Germline CDR1 and CDR2: ENHRY and SYGVKD. The CDR3 bases are TGTGCCATCAGTGTCGACAGAACCCTCTCCTACGAGCAGTACTTC. It specifies CAISVDRTLSYEQYF.

The chain combines TRBV9 with TRBJ1-1; D may be TRBD1 (6 bases). V dropped 0 bases and J dropped 7 bases, with 7 bases sitting between them. CDR1 and CDR2 (germline): SGDLS, YYNGEE. The CDR3 covers 12 residues. In nucleotides, the CDR3 is TGTGCCAGCAGCGTAGAAGGGGGTGAAGCTTTCTTT. Encoded protein: CASSVEGGEAFF.

In DNA, the CDR3 is TGTGCCAGCAACTTAGGTCCCCTCGGGGAGCAGTACTTC. Its protein product is CASNLGPLGEQYF. The V call is TRBV6-5, the J call TRBJ2-7; D is uncertain. Germline assignment: CDR1 MNHEY and CDR2 SVGAGI. This CDR3 spans 13 amino acids. Trimming took off 7 bases at V and 7 bases at J, with 17 bases between the two ends.

The V call is TRBV4-2, the J call TRBJ2-3; D is undetermined. Germline CDR1 is LGHNA and CDR2 is YNFKEQ. There are 15 residues in the CDR3. V lost 1 base, J lost 4 bases, and 12 bases lay in between. The CDR3 spells CASSQVSDGADTQYF. CDR3 in DNA: TGTGCCAGCAGCCAAGTTTCTGACGGAGCAGATACGCAGTATTTT.

The chain carries TRBV11-3 and TRBJ1-1, with a possible D match to TRBD1 (5 bases). This CDR3 region has 16 residues. V lost 1 base and J lost 5, with 17 bases in between. Germline V gene data show CDR1 as SGHNT and CDR2 as YENEEA. The CDR3 DNA follows: TGTGCCAGCAGCTTAGCCGACCTACAGGTTACGACTGAAGCTTTCTTT. It codes for CASSLADLQVTTEAFF. Together with reference TRBV11-3 and TRBJ1-1, the CDR3 gives the full variable domain: EAGVVQSPRYKIIEKKQPVAFWCNPISGHNTLYWYLQNLGQGPELLIRYENEEAVDDSQLPKDRFSAERLKGVDSTLKIQPAELGDSAVYLCASSLADLQVTTEAFFGQGTRLTVV.

This sequence joins TRBV27 and TRBJ2-7; 11 nucleotides match TRBD2. Germline CDR1 reads MNHEY; CDR2 reads SMNVEV (reference sequence). The J segment lost 5 bases and the V segment lost 1 base, leaving 7 bases of the junction unmatched. The CDR3 length is 16 residues. CDR3: CASSLFSLAGVDEQYF. The CDR3 bases are TGTGCCAGCAGTTTATTCTCACTAGCGGGAGTCGACGAGCAGTACTTC.

The chain combines TRBV29-1 with TRBJ2-3, with D perhaps TRBD1 (6 bases). The CDR3 has 15 residues. CDR1 and CDR2 (germline): SQVTM, ANQGSEA. Trimming cost V 0 bases and J 2 bases, with 12 bases left between them. The CDR3 region is CSVEDRQDLTDTQYF. CDR3 DNA: TGCAGCGTTGAAGATCGACAGGACCTCACAGATACGCAGTATTTT.

The rearrangement links TRBV19 to TRBJ2-1; D may be TRBD1 (6 bases). Per germline, CDR1 LNHDA and CDR2 SQIVND (reference sequence). The V and J ends lost 5 bases and 0 bases respectively, with 11 bases between them. The CDR3 length is 15 residues. The CDR3 is CASSSGAGSYNEQFF. The CDR3 DNA reads TGTGCCAGTAGTTCAGGGGCGGGCTCCTACAATGAGCAGTTCTTC. Full variable domain (remainder filled in from reference TRBV19 and TRBJ2-1): DGGITQSPKYLFRKEGQNVTLSCEQNLNHDAMYWYRQDPGQGLRLIYYSQIVNDFQKGDIAEGYSVSREKKESFPLTVTSAQKNPTAFYLCASSSGAGSYNEQFFGPGTRLTVL.

The chain couples TRBV5-1 to TRBJ2-5, with D perhaps matching TRBD2 (5 bases). Germline V gene sequence: CDR1 SGHRS, CDR2 YFSETQ. Trimming cost V 0 bases and J 0 bases, with 6 bases left between them. The CDR3 consists of 14 residues. In DNA, the CDR3 is TGCGCCAGCAGCTTGGGAGGGAACCAAGAGACCCAGTACTTC. It yields the protein CASSLGGNQETQYF.

The chain combines TRBV27 with TRBJ2-7; perhaps TRBD2 as D (6 bases). Germline lookup yields CDR1 MNHEY and CDR2 SMNVEV (reference sequence). The CDR3 is made up of 16 amino acids. V was pared by 8 bases and J by 3 bases, with 23 bases between. DNA of the CDR3: TGTGCCAGCTCCGCGAATGGTGCGGGAATTGGCTACGAGCAGTACTTC. It yields the protein CASSANGAGIGYEQYF.

V is TRBV10-2 and J is TRBJ2-2; the match to TRBD1 covers 8 bases. CDR1 WSHSY and CDR2 SAAADI come from the germline V gene. The trim removed 4 bases at V and 5 bases at J, leaving 3 bases unmatched. This CDR3 has 14 residues. The CDR3 reads CASSGQGATGELFF. DNA of the CDR3: TGCGCCAGCAGTGGGCAGGGGGCAACCGGGGAGCTGTTTTTT.

The rearrangement uses TRBV12-5 and TRBJ2-5; maybe TRBD1 (5 bases). Trimming stripped 6 bases from V and 5 bases from J, with 13 bases between. CDR3 length equals 13 residues. The germline gives CDR1 LGHNT, CDR2 FRNRAP. The CDR3 DNA is TGTGCTAGTGGCCCGCAGGGATGGGAGACCCAGTACTTC. This translates into CASGPQGWETQYF.

The chain couples TRBV10-2 to TRBJ1-5, with no clear D. CDR3 length: 13 residues. The V and J ends lost 10 bases and 4 bases respectively, with 14 bases between them. Per the germline V gene, CDR1 is WSHSY and CDR2 is SAAADI. The CDR3 region is CAISTGWNQPQHF. In DNA, the CDR3 is TGCGCCATCTCGACGGGGTGGAATCAGCCCCAGCATTTT.

The chain has TRBV16 and TRBJ2-7, with 11 bases identical to TRBD2. Germline V gene sequence: CDR1 KGHSY, CDR2 FQNENV. With V trimmed by 4 bases and J by 5 bases, 10 bases remained unmatched. CDR3 length: 16 residues. CDR3 in amino acids: CASSRQGLAGRDEQYF. Here the CDR3 DNA reads TGTGCCAGCAGCCGTCAAGGACTAGCGGGTAGGGACGAGCAGTACTTC.

The V and J genes are TRBV20-1 and TRBJ2-1, with D possibly TRBD2 on 6 matching bases. V lost 3 bases to trimming and J lost 8 bases, with 8 bases between them. This CDR3 is 11 amino acids long. Germline V gene data show CDR1 as DFQATT and CDR2 as SNEGSKA (reference sequence). The CDR3 DNA sequence: TGCAGTGCTAGTCGGAGGGATGAGCAGTTCTTC. This sequence encodes CSASRRDEQFF.

The rearrangement links TRBV10-1 to TRBJ1-1; no reliable D call. The CDR3 runs to 10 residues. V gave up 2 bases and J gave up 8 bases, with 3 bases separating them. Germline V lookup: CDR1 WNHNN, CDR2 SYGVQD (reference sequence). DNA for the CDR3: TGCGCCAGCAGTGAGACAGAAGCTTTCTTT. Residues: CASSETEAFF.

The gene calls are TRBV10-3 and TRBJ1-5, with 7 bases lining up with TRBD1. The V gene end was trimmed by 5 bases and the J gene end by 3 bases; junction bases not matched to a gene: 4. Per germline, CDR1 ENHRY and CDR2 SYGVKD. The CDR3 contains 14 residues. CDR3 in amino acids: CAISNRGDNQPQHF. The CDR3 DNA is TGTGCCATCAGTAACAGGGGCGACAATCAGCCCCAGCATTTT.

The chain combines TRBV29-1 with TRBJ2-1; TRBD2 aligns across 7 bases. The junction had 19 bases not matched to a gene; V was cut back by 5 bases and J by 6 bases. CDR1 and CDR2 from the germline V gene are SQVTM and ANQGSEA. The CDR3 contains 17 residues. CDR3 sequence reads: CSVPLGGRAGGGNEQFF. The CDR3 DNA reads TGCAGCGTTCCTTTGGGGGGGAGGGCTGGAGGTGGCAATGAGCAGTTCTTC.

The chain couples TRBV18 to TRBJ2-7, with TRBD1 matching over 7 bases. This CDR3 region has 15 residues. Germline assignment: CDR1 KGHSH and CDR2 LQKENI. V shed 3 bases and J 0 bases; nucleotides not matched to a gene: 5. In nucleotides, the CDR3 is TGTGCCAGCTCACCCCGGGACAGCTTCTCCTACGAGCAGTACTTC. Translating it yields CASSPRDSFSYEQYF.

V gene TRBV7-9 combines with J gene TRBJ2-1; no firm D call. Germline V gives CDR1 SEHNR, CDR2 FQNEAQ (reference sequence). V lost 4 bases, J lost 0 bases, and 13 bases lay in between. The CDR3 sequence is 16 residues long. CDR3 protein: CASSSFTGSSYNEQFF. The CDR3 DNA sequence: TGTGCCAGCAGCTCTTTTACTGGTAGCTCCTACAATGAGCAGTTCTTC.

V usage is TRBV19 and J usage is TRBJ2-1; D gene unclear. V lost 5 bases, J lost 4 bases, and 15 bases lay in between. Per the germline V gene, CDR1 is LNHDA and CDR2 is SQIVND (reference sequence). This CDR3 contains 15 residues. CDR3 coding DNA: TGTGCCAGTAGTTCAAACAGAAGGTTTTACAATGAGCAGTTCTTC. The encoded protein is CASSSNRRFYNEQFF.

The J gene is TRBJ1-2, the V gene TRBV14; 8 bases are shared with TRBD1. The germline V gene encodes CDR1 SGHDN and CDR2 FVKESK. The V segment lost 9 bases and the J segment 1 base; nucleotides outside the gene matches: 10. The CDR3 runs to 15 residues. CDR3 loop: CARQIRTGFNYGYTF. CDR3 sequence (DNA): TGTGCCAGGCAAATCCGGACAGGGTTTAACTATGGCTACACCTTC.

The chain is built from TRBV7-9 and TRBJ1-1, with 7 bases lining up with TRBD1. The germline CDR1 and CDR2 sequences are SEHNR and FQNEAQ (reference sequence). V trimming: 3 bases; J trimming: 7 bases; junction bases outside the gene matches: 8. This CDR3 contains 14 residues. Written as DNA, the CDR3 is TGTGCCAGCAGCTTTTTAACAGGGGTTGATGAAGCTTTCTTT. Its translation is CASSFLTGVDEAFF.

The chain recombines TRBV15 with TRBJ2-1; D possibly corresponds to TRBD2 (6 bases). Deletions cut 3 bases from V and 4 bases from J, with 19 bases between. Germline CDR1 and CDR2: LNHNV and YYDKDF (reference sequence). This CDR3 has 17 residues. CDR3: CATSSGSGGRAYNEQFF. CDR3 nucleotides: TGTGCCACCAGCAGTGGCTCCGGGGGACGGGCTTACAATGAGCAGTTCTTC.

The CDR3 is CASSEAGLAGAYTGELFF. The CDR3 DNA reads as TGTGCCAGCAGTGAAGCGGGACTAGCGGGAGCTTACACCGGGGAGCTGTTTTTT. V usage is TRBV2 and J usage is TRBJ2-2; 14 bases line up with TRBD2. Germline values: CDR1 SNHLY, CDR2 FYNNEI. The CDR3 spans 18 residues. Trimming removed 0 bases from V and 3 bases from J; junction bases left unmatched: 3.

This rearrangement joins TRBV5-1 to TRBJ2-7; 7 bases match TRBD1. The V and J ends lost 0 bases and 3 bases, in that order; junction bases with no gene match: 12. The germline CDR1 and CDR2 sequences are SGHRS and YFSETQ. The CDR3 contains 17 residues. This CDR3 is CASSLALADRQYYEQYF. The CDR3 DNA reads as TGCGCCAGCAGCTTGGCCCTTGCGGACAGGCAATACTACGAGCAGTACTTC.

This chain uses TRBV2 with TRBJ2-1, with TRBD2 matching over 8 bases. Trimming removed 7 bases from V and 4 bases from J; junction bases left unmatched: 3. The germline V gene encodes CDR1 SNHLY and CDR2 FYNNEI. This CDR3 has 13 residues. The CDR3 region has the DNA TGTGCCAGCAAACTAGCGGATTACAATGAGCAGTTCTTC. It is translated as CASKLADYNEQFF.

This chain uses TRBV6-1 with TRBJ2-7, with 10 bases fitting TRBD2. After removal of 0 bases from V and 6 bases from J, the junction contained 11 bases not matched to a gene. The CDR3 has 17 residues. In germline, CDR1 is MNHNS, CDR2 SASEGT. The CDR3 protein is CASSEAGGVLAGVEQYF. CDR3 nucleotides: TGTGCCAGCAGTGAAGCCGGGGGTGTGCTAGCGGGGGTCGAGCAGTACTTC.

DNA for the CDR3: TGTGCCAGTAGTAGGCTAGCGGGAACCTACGAGCAGTACTTC. This gives the protein CASSRLAGTYEQYF. The V call is TRBV19, the J call TRBJ2-7; 9 nucleotides align to TRBD2. Trimming took 4 bases from V and 2 from J; bases not matched to a gene: 3. CDR3 length equals 14 residues. Per the germline V gene, CDR1 is LNHDA and CDR2 is SQIVND (reference sequence).

The chain uses TRBV9 and TRBJ1-1; D gene unclear. Trimming left V 4 bases short and J 5 bases short, with 15 bases between. CDR1 is SGDLS and CDR2 is YYNGEE in the germline V gene. The length of the CDR3 is 14 residues. The DNA of the CDR3 is TGTGCCAGCAGCCCCTCGCGCGGGAGGACTGAAGCTTTCTTT. Residues: CASSPSRGRTEAFF.

This chain joins TRBV6-5 and TRBJ1-2; 10 bases map to TRBD1. V lost 2 bases and J lost 5; bases outside the gene matches: 5. The CDR3 runs to 15 residues. Germline CDR1 reads MNHEY; CDR2 reads SVGAGI. The CDR3 reads CASSYQTGGAYGYTF. The CDR3 nucleotides read TGTGCCAGCAGTTACCAGACAGGGGGCGCGTATGGCTACACCTTC.